The sequence of this TCR beta chain was determined in a study of identical twins. TCRdb ran MiXCR on the 5' RACE reads and lists one entry per CDR3 protein. The sample lists more than 200,000 distinct CDR3 sequences, more than 12% occurring once. Sequencing was performed on memory (CD45RO+) T cells sorted from blood. The TCR sequence derives from a woman younger than 35 in good health.

The chain's CDR3 is CAWKARRGTAQETQYF. CDR3 DNA sequence: TGTGCCTGGAAGGCCCGCCGGGGGACAGCGCAAGAGACCCAGTACTTC. This chain connects TRBV30 to TRBJ2-5; possible D gene TRBD1, 7 bases. Trimming removed 4 bases at V and 2 bases at J, with 20 bases between. Germline loops: CDR1 GTSNPN, CDR2 SVGIG (reference sequence). The CDR3 sequence is 16 residues long.